The rows below give T cell receptor beta chains drawn from one sample of a study of Ad26.COV2.S vaccination and SARS-CoV-2 variants. Profiled with immunoSEQ multiplex PCR; TCRdb holds only in-frame clones, not every one. The sample holds hundreds of thousands of clones, about 90% seen once. The specimen was peripheral blood, collected in a trial of Ad26.COV2.S vaccine versus placebo. The receptor source for this set is a person between 18 and 59 years old who received the Ad26.COV2.S COVID-19 vaccine or a placebo. Each CDR3 is given with its conserved first and last residue. The D gene is left open where the match is weak. A row's size may be missing; if present it is once, few, many or a size class.

V gene,J gene,clone size,D gene,CDR3 DNA,CDR3 protein
TRBV6-5,TRBJ1-1,.,.,TGTGCCAGCAGTTACCGAAGGACCGCTGAAGCTTTCTTT,CASSYRRTAEAFF
TRBV7-2,TRBJ2-1,.,TRBD2,TGTGCCAGCAGCTTAGAAGATGGGGGGGACCGCAAATACAATGAGCAGTTCTTC,CASSLEDGGDRKYNEQFF
TRBV5-6,TRBJ2-7,.,.,TGTGCCAGCAGCATGGGATGGGGGGCTAGCGAGCAGTACTTC,CASSMGWGASEQYF
TRBV29-1,TRBJ2-3,.,.,TGCAGCGTCGACGCTAATGGGGGGTCCACAGATACGCAGTATTTT,CSVDANGGSTDTQYF
TRBV4-1,TRBJ2-3,.,.,TGCGCCAGCAGCCAAGAGGGGGGACTGGAAACAGATACGCAGTATTTT,CASSQEGGLETDTQYF
TRBV9,TRBJ1-1,.,.,TGTGCCAGCAGCGTAGGACAGACGAACACTGAAGCTTTCTTT,CASSVGQTNTEAFF
TRBV9,TRBJ1-1,.,.,TGTGCCAGCAGCGCGAAACGGGACAACATTATGAACACTGAAGCTTTCTTT,CASSAKRDNIMNTEAFF
TRBV19,TRBJ1-5,.,.,TGTGCCAGTAGTCTCTCCTGGCAGGGAGACTATCAGCCCCAGCATTTT,CASSLSWQGDYQPQHF
TRBV6-6,TRBJ2-7,.,.,TGTGCCAGCAGTTACTCAATGGAGTCCAAGCAGTACTTC,CASSYSMESKQYF
TRBV2,TRBJ2-1,.,TRBD2,TGTGCCAGCAGAATAGGACTAGCGGGAGCCACCTACAATGAGCAGTTCTTC,CASRIGLAGATYNEQFF
TRBV5-4,TRBJ2-4,.,.,TGTGCCAGCAGCTTGGCCCTGACAGCGACCAAAAACATTCAGTACTTC,CASSLALTATKNIQYF
TRBV30,TRBJ2-2,.,TRBD1,TGTGCCTGGAGTCCGCCGGGACAGGGGTTATCCGGGGAGCTGTTTTTT,CAWSPPGQGLSGELFF
TRBV7-9,TRBJ2-2,.,.,TGTGCCAGCAGCTCCTCTAACACCGGGGAGCTGTTTTTT,CASSSSNTGELFF
TRBV15,TRBJ2-7,.,TRBD1,TGTGCCACCAGCCTCCCGATTGACAGGGGAGGTTCATACGAGCAGTACTTC,CATSLPIDRGGSYEQYF
TRBV12-3/TRBV12-4,TRBJ1-2,.,TRBD1,TGTGCCAGCAGTTTAAGGGGGCTCTATGGCTACACCTTC,CASSLRGLYGYTF
TRBV28,TRBJ2-5,.,TRBD2,TGTGCCAGCGGAACGGGAGGGCCGCGAGAGACCCAGTACTTC,CASGTGGPRETQYF
TRBV27,TRBJ2-7,.,TRBD2,TGTGCCAGCAGTTTCCGCGGGGGGTCCTACGAGCAGTACTTC,CASSFRGGSYEQYF
TRBV20-1,TRBJ1-1,once,.,TGCAGTGCTAGTACGGTATCGGGGAACACTGAAGCTTTCTTT,CSASTVSGNTEAFF
TRBV6-7,TRBJ1-3,.,.,TGTGCCAGCAGCTCCTGGGGGGATTCAGGAAACACCATATATTTT,CASSSWGDSGNTIYF
TRBV7-2,TRBJ2-3,.,TRBD2,TGTGCCAGCAGCTTAGTACCTAGCGGGAGCGGCACAGATACGCAGTATTTT,CASSLVPSGSGTDTQYF
TRBV7-9,TRBJ1-1,.,.,TGTGCCAGCAGCTTAATGAGGGGCACTGAAGCTTTCTTT,CASSLMRGTEAFF
TRBV3-1/TRBV3-2,TRBJ1-2,.,.,TGTGCCAGCAGCCAAGACACGGGCGGGTTGTATGGCTACACCTTC,CASSQDTGGLYGYTF
TRBV11-2,TRBJ2-7,once,.,TGTGCCAGCAGCCTTCTGGACGGGTTTTACGAGCAGTACTTC,CASSLLDGFYEQYF
TRBV29-1,TRBJ2-1,.,.,TGCAGCGTTTCCCACAGATTAAACTACAATGAGCAGTTCTTC,CSVSHRLNYNEQFF
TRBV5-1,TRBJ2-2,.,.,TGCGCCAGCAGCTTGGTACAGAGAAACACCGGGGAGCTGTTTTTT,CASSLVQRNTGELFF
TRBV12-3/TRBV12-4,TRBJ1-3,.,.,TGTGCCAGCAGGACCTCCTCTGGAAACACCATATATTTT,CASRTSSGNTIYF
TRBV12-3/TRBV12-4,TRBJ2-3,.,.,TGTGCCAGCAGTTCACAGGTTCCAGATACGCAGTATTTT,CASSSQVPDTQYF
TRBV7-9,TRBJ2-5,.,.,TGTGCCAGCAGCTTTCCGGGCCTCCCAGGTGTAGAGACCCAGTACTTC,CASSFPGLPGVETQYF
TRBV5-1,TRBJ2-1,.,.,TGCGCCAGCAGCTTGGCCGCGGGACCTACCTACAATGAGCAGTTCTTC,CASSLAAGPTYNEQFF
TRBV5-1,TRBJ1-2,.,.,TGCGCCAGCAGCTTGCAGGACAGTAACTATGGCTACACCTTC,CASSLQDSNYGYTF
TRBV11-2,TRBJ2-1,.,.,TGTGCCAGCAGCTTAGAACGGGAGTCCTACAATGAGCAGTTCTTC,CASSLERESYNEQFF